This passage covers 23 T cell receptor beta chains from one sample sequenced in a study of blood T cell repertoires in COVID-19 (TCRdb year 2020). Libraries were constructed by the immunoSEQ multiplex PCR assay. Here the immuneACCESS table is served through TCRdb, limited to in-frame sequences with V and J called. Missing clones are a known gap in these copies; in checked studies unresolved V genes cover under half, and the rest lacks a known reason. The sample profile shows around 310,000 clones; just under 90% of them were found once. The ten largest clonotypes hold roughly a tenth of the sample. Sequencing used PBMCs or T cells enriched from blood (not recorded which). These receptors all stem from a woman aged 30 to 39 who had recovered from COVID-19.

V usage is TRBV7-9 and J usage is TRBJ2-1, with no clear D. CDR3 length: 14 residues. Germline V lookup: CDR1 SEHNR, CDR2 FQNEAQ (reference sequence). V lost 2 bases to trimming and J lost 5 bases, with 10 bases between them. CDR3 region: CASSLSTTHNEQFF. The CDR3 nucleotides are TGTGCCAGCAGCTTATCTACTACGCACAATGAGCAGTTCTTC.

This chain joins TRBV18 and TRBJ2-7; the D gene is possibly TRBD2 (6 bases). The CDR3 loop spans 15 amino acids. V was clipped by 3 bases and J by 4 bases, with 16 bases between them. Germline V CDR1 and CDR2: KGHSH, LQKENI. Written as DNA, the CDR3 is TGTGCCAGCTCACCCATGGGCCTAGCGCATTACGAGCAGTACTTC. Translated: CASSPMGLAHYEQYF.

This chain uses TRBV7-2 with TRBJ2-5; 9 positions match TRBD1. Germline V lookup: CDR1 SGHTA, CDR2 FQGNSA. The CDR3 contains 14 residues. V was clipped by 1 base and J by 6 bases; unmatched bases: 3. In DNA, the CDR3 is TGTGCCAGCAGCTTAGTGGGACAGGGAAAGACCCAGTACTTC. The encoded protein is CASSLVGQGKTQYF.

V usage is TRBV28 and J usage is TRBJ1-1; tentatively, D is TRBD1 (6 bases). The V end was cut by 3 bases, the J end by 3 bases, with 17 bases between. There are 16 residues in the CDR3. Germline V CDR1 and CDR2: MDHEN, SYDVKM. The CDR3: CASSFPTGYIYTEAFF. CDR3 sequence (DNA): TGTGCCAGCAGTTTTCCCACAGGGTACATTTACACTGAAGCTTTCTTT. Looking up the rest from reference TRBV28 and TRBJ1-1 gives the full variable domain: DVKVTQSSRYLVKRTGEKVFLECVQDMDHENMFWYRQDPGLGLRLIYFSYDVKMKEKGDIPEGYSVSREKKERFSLILESASTNQTSMYLCASSFPTGYIYTEAFFGQGTRLTVV.

This clone is a singleton in its sample. The rearrangement joins TRBV5-8 to TRBJ1-3, with D tentatively TRBD1 (5 bases). CDR1 is SGHTS, CDR2 YDEGEE, per germline. This CDR3 comprises 13 residues. The V end lost 0 bases, the J end lost 8 bases, and 9 bases lay between the germline ends. The CDR3 is CASSLEGPYTIYF. DNA of the CDR3: TGTGCCAGCAGCTTGGAGGGGCCGTACACCATATATTTT.

A single count supports this clone. This chain connects TRBV19 to TRBJ2-1, with 8 bases that match TRBD2. Germline CDR1 reads LNHDA; CDR2 reads SQIVND (reference sequence). The trim removed 3 bases at V and 1 base at J, leaving 8 bases unmatched. The CDR3 contains 17 residues. CDR3 sequence reads: CASSISFSGNSYNEQFF. CDR3 bases: TGTGCCAGTAGTATTTCGTTTAGCGGGAATTCCTACAATGAGCAGTTCTTC.

In this sample, this clone turned up many times. This chain joins TRBV29-1 and TRBJ2-7; unclear D gene. This CDR3 has 14 amino acids. Trimming left V 0 bases short and J 2 bases short, with 11 bases between. The germline gives CDR1 SQVTM, CDR2 ANQGSEA. CDR3 sequence reads: CSVEEARYPYEQYF. The DNA for the CDR3 is TGCAGCGTTGAAGAAGCGAGGTACCCCTACGAGCAGTACTTC.

The genes are TRBV6-5 and TRBJ1-1; TRBD1 matches at 9 bases. The trim removed 6 bases at V and 5 bases at J, leaving 10 bases unmatched. In germline, CDR1 is MNHEY, CDR2 SVGAGI. The CDR3 contains 15 residues. CDR3 region: CASRWPGQGGTEAFF. The CDR3 nucleotides are TGTGCCAGCAGGTGGCCGGGACAGGGAGGAACTGAAGCTTTCTTT.

The CDR3 sequence is CATSRDEGSLEQYF. Written as DNA, the CDR3 is TGTGCCACCAGCAGAGATGAGGGCTCTCTCGAGCAGTACTTC. The chain couples TRBV15 to TRBJ2-7, with D possibly TRBD2 on 5 matching bases. Trimming left V 0 bases short and J 6 bases short, with 12 bases between. The CDR3 consists of 14 residues. Germline V gene lookup returns CDR1 LNHNV and CDR2 YYDKDF (reference sequence).

The chain recombines TRBV9 with TRBJ2-3; 9 nucleotides align to TRBD2. This CDR3 is 14 amino acids long. Germline V gene sequence: CDR1 SGDLS, CDR2 YYNGEE. J was trimmed by 2 bases and V by 6 bases; bases with no gene match: 4. Written as DNA, the CDR3 is TGTGCCAGCAATCTAGCGGGGACCACAGATACGCAGTATTTT. Translation gives CASNLAGTTDTQYF.

The chain joins TRBV12-3 or TRBV12-4 to TRBJ2-1; the match to TRBD1 covers 7 bases. V lost 1 base and J lost 12; bases outside the gene matches: 0. This CDR3 comprises 11 residues. The CDR3 spells CASSLGTGQFF. The CDR3 region has the DNA TGTGCCAGCAGTTTAGGGACAGGGCAGTTCTTC.

The chain couples TRBV5-1 to TRBJ2-3, with 11 bases identical to TRBD2. The CDR3 covers 19 residues. The V segment lost 4 bases and the J segment 0 bases; nucleotides outside the gene matches: 13. Germline V CDR1 and CDR2: SGHRS, YFSETQ. This CDR3 is CASSLNTGTSGTSTDTQYF. The CDR3, as DNA: TGCGCCAGCAGCCTGAACACCGGGACTAGCGGAACTAGCACAGATACGCAGTATTTT.

The chain employs TRBV18 and TRBJ2-3, with 8 bases aligning to TRBD2. This CDR3 contains 16 residues. In germline, CDR1 is KGHSH, CDR2 LQKENI. J was trimmed by 0 bases and V by 3 bases; bases with no gene match: 5. The CDR3 loop is CASSPQAGASTDTQYF. CDR3 bases: TGTGCCAGCTCACCCCAAGCGGGAGCTAGCACAGATACGCAGTATTTT.

V gene TRBV5-1 combines with J gene TRBJ1-6; 8 positions match TRBD1. This CDR3 comprises 18 residues. Germline values: CDR1 SGHRS, CDR2 YFSETQ. J lost 9 bases, V lost 2 bases, and 16 bases had no gene match. The CDR3, as DNA: TGCGCCAGCAGCTTTCAAGGACAGGGAGGGGGTTTTGGTTCACCCCTCCACTTT. Translation gives CASSFQGQGGGFGSPLHF.

This clone was counted a few times. The chain recombines TRBV24-1 with TRBJ2-5; maybe TRBD1 (6 bases). The germline V gene encodes CDR1 KGHDR and CDR2 SFDVKD. The CDR3 has 14 residues. V gave up 1 base and J gave up 4 bases, with 9 bases separating them. CDR3 nucleotides: TGTGCCACCAGTGATTTCTCGACAGGAGAGACCCAGTACTTC. Protein sequence: CATSDFSTGETQYF.

V is TRBV6-2 or TRBV6-3 and J is TRBJ2-5, with a weak D call TRBD2 (6 bases). The CDR3 has 14 amino acids. Per germline, CDR1 MNHEY and CDR2 SVGEGT. Trimming left V 2 bases short and J 1 base short, with 8 bases between. CDR3 in DNA: TGTGCCAGCAGTTACAGCGGGCCCCAAGAGACCCAGTACTTC. This codes for CASSYSGPQETQYF.

The chain joins TRBV6-5 to TRBJ2-5, with a possible D match to TRBD1 (6 bases). The V gene lost 6 bases and the J gene lost 1 base, with 9 bases spanning the gap. Per germline, CDR1 MNHEY and CDR2 SVGAGI. This CDR3 is 13 amino acids long. This CDR3 is CASRQGIQETQYF. CDR3 DNA sequence: TGTGCCAGCAGACAGGGTATCCAAGAGACCCAGTACTTC.

The chain uses TRBV6-5 and TRBJ1-4; 7 bases agree with TRBD1. This CDR3 contains 14 residues. V was clipped by 7 bases and J by 8 bases; unmatched bases: 10. The V gene's germline CDR1 is MNHEY and CDR2 SVGAGI. DNA of the CDR3: TGTGCCAGCACCTTGGACAGGTCGGTCGAAAAACTGTTTTTT. It yields the protein CASTLDRSVEKLFF.

The sample holds one count of this clone. This chain joins TRBV27 and TRBJ1-1; 8 bases are a match to TRBD1. The ends lost 2 bases at V and 3 bases at J; junction bases unmatched: 14. In germline, CDR1 is MNHEY, CDR2 SMNVEV (reference sequence). The CDR3 spans 18 residues. The CDR3 is CASSLRQGMTGRDTEAFF. CDR3 nucleotides: TGTGCCAGCAGTTTACGACAGGGGATGACCGGTAGGGACACTGAAGCTTTCTTT.

The V gene is TRBV2, the J gene TRBJ1-5; unclear D gene. CDR1 is SNHLY and CDR2 is FYNNEI in the germline V gene. The CDR3 covers 13 residues. V was clipped by 6 bases and J by 5 bases, with 11 bases between them. The DNA of the CDR3 is TGTGCCAGCAGGCACGGGTGGGATCAGCCCCAGCATTTT. The encoded protein is CASRHGWDQPQHF.

The chain employs TRBV2 and TRBJ1-6; TRBD1 is a possible D gene (5 bases). V lost 8 bases and J lost 7, with 18 bases in between. CDR1 is SNHLY and CDR2 is FYNNEI in the germline V gene. CDR3 size: 15 residues. CDR3: CASGDWGGRNSPLHF. Written as DNA, the CDR3 is TGTGCCAGCGGAGATTGGGGGGGAAGAAATTCACCCCTCCACTTT. Using reference TRBV2 and TRBJ1-6 for the parts outside the CDR3, the full variable domain is EPEVTQTPSHQVTQMGQEVILRCVPISNHLYFYWYRQILGQKVEFLVSFYNNEISEKSEIFDDQFSVERPDGSNFTLKIRSTKLEDSAMYFCASGDWGGRNSPLHFGNGTRLTVT.

The rearrangement links TRBV30 to TRBJ1-2; D possibly corresponds to TRBD1 (5 bases). The CDR3 consists of 14 residues. Trimming left V 0 bases short and J 4 bases short, with 12 bases between. From germline, CDR1 is GTSNPN and CDR2 SVGIG (reference sequence). CDR3 coding DNA: TGTGCCTGGAGTGTCTGGGGCGGCGGCTATGGCTACACCTTC. Amino acid sequence: CAWSVWGGGYGYTF.

This clone was counted a single time. The chain has TRBV7-8 and TRBJ2-7; tentative D call: TRBD2 (5 bases). CDR3 length: 16 residues. Germline V gives CDR1 SGHVS, CDR2 FQNEAQ. V lost 5 bases to trimming and J lost 2 bases, with 19 bases between them. The CDR3: CASSLPSGGEAYEQYF. The CDR3 region has the DNA TGTGCCAGCAGCCTACCTAGTGGAGGTGAGGCCTACGAGCAGTACTTC.